These 25 T cell receptor beta chains were sequenced from one sample in a study of T-cell memory formation after mild COVID-19 (dated by TCRdb to 2020 to 2022). The library was obtained by 5' RACE. The sequencer was an Illumina NovaSeq 6000. Using fastp trimming at Q25 and MiXCR clonotype assembly, TCRdb reanalyzed the public sequencing data and kept in-frame beta chains. Each CDR3 protein appears once, grouped with its most common genes and DNA. Recorded for this sample are roughly 620,000 distinct CDR3 sequences; around 17% of them occurred a single time. 12% of the sample rests with the top ten. The sequenced sample consisted of PBMCs or a T cell subset sorted from them (not recorded which). Every receptor here comes from an adult woman who had mild COVID-19 (a few samples of this study predate the infection). The sample titles of this study are shuffled in the database, so cell type and time point are left out; the donor was told from shared clones.

The chain recombines TRBV6-1 with TRBJ1-2; D is possibly TRBD1 (5 bases). V lost 7 bases to trimming and J lost 1 base, with 16 bases between them. The CDR3 covers 15 residues. Germline-derived CDR1 and CDR2 are MNHNS and SASEGT. The CDR3 region is CASKMGGGNNYGYTF. The CDR3, as DNA: TGTGCCAGCAAGATGGGGGGGGGTAATAACTATGGCTACACCTTC.

The CDR3 reads CASSLAPAGSETQYF. CDR3 bases: TGTGCCAGCAGCTTAGCCCCTGCAGGTTCGGAGACCCAGTACTTC. V and J are TRBV7-2 and TRBJ2-5, with D unresolved. In germline, CDR1 is SGHTA, CDR2 FQGNSA. Deletions cut 0 bases from V and 5 bases from J, with 13 bases between. This CDR3 is built from 15 residues.

This clonotype has more than one count but fewer than ten. The gene calls are TRBV6-1 and TRBJ2-7, with a tentative D call TRBD1 (6 bases). This CDR3 has 15 amino acids. Trimming removed 3 bases at V and 0 bases at J, with 12 bases between. Germline CDR1 and CDR2: MNHNS and SASEGT. The DNA of the CDR3 is TGTGCCAGCAGTGACTGGACAGCGATCTCCTACGAGCAGTACTTC. It translates to CASSDWTAISYEQYF.

The rearrangement uses TRBV6-6 and TRBJ1-1; D gene unclear. This CDR3 comprises 11 residues. The V and J ends lost 10 bases and 8 bases respectively, with 14 bases between them. Germline V lookup: CDR1 MNHNY, CDR2 SVGAGI (reference sequence). As DNA, the CDR3 is TGTGCCACCCGACTTGGAGAGGAAGCTTTCTTT. This translates into CATRLGEEAFF.

This clonotype was observed a handful of times. V and J are TRBV30 and TRBJ2-3; tentative D call: TRBD1 (6 bases). This CDR3 comprises 15 residues. V was pared by 7 bases and J by 1 base, with 18 bases between. Germline CDR1 GTSNPN, CDR2 SVGIG (reference sequence). The DNA for the CDR3 is TGTGCCTCCGGACAGCTAAGGGTGGGCACAGATACGCAGTATTTT. Its protein product is CASGQLRVGTDTQYF.

This clonotype was counted only a few times. This sequence joins TRBV5-1 and TRBJ2-2; no definite D call. Germline V CDR1 and CDR2: SGHRS, YFSETQ. V was pared by 3 bases and J by 2 bases, with 8 bases between. The CDR3 loop spans 14 amino acids. The CDR3 reads CASSSPGNTGELFF. The CDR3 nucleotides are TGCGCCAGCAGCTCGCCCGGAAACACCGGGGAGCTGTTTTTT.

This clonotype was seen only a few times. The V call is TRBV20-1, the J call TRBJ1-5; D not resolved. Germline CDR1 is DFQATT and CDR2 is SNEGSKA (reference sequence). This CDR3 is built from 14 residues. V was clipped by 3 bases and J by 0 bases, with 9 bases between them. The chain's CDR3 is CSASEAHSNQPQHF. Here the CDR3 DNA reads TGCAGTGCTAGTGAGGCACATAGCAATCAGCCCCAGCATTTT.

The J gene is TRBJ1-1, the V gene TRBV12-3 or TRBV12-4; a weak D match, TRBD1 (5 bases). V was pared by 1 base and J by 5 bases, with 8 bases between. The CDR3 spans 13 residues. Here the CDR3 DNA reads TGTGCCAGCAGTTTAGGGGACCAGACTGAAGCTTTCTTT. This gives the protein CASSLGDQTEAFF.

The chain carries TRBV27 and TRBJ2-7; no clear D gene. With 6 bases removed from V and 4 bases from J, the gap between germline ends came to 19 bases. There are 15 residues in the CDR3. CDR1 MNHEY and CDR2 SMNVEV come from the germline V gene (reference sequence). The CDR3 DNA is TGTGCCAGCAGAAAAGCGCCAGTAACGGTTTACGAGCAGTACTTC. Translating it yields CASRKAPVTVYEQYF.

This sequence joins TRBV5-4 and TRBJ2-1; the D gene could be TRBD1 or TRBD2 (5 bases each). CDR1 SGHNT and CDR2 YYREEE come from the germline V gene (reference sequence). The CDR3 sequence is 11 residues long. V was shortened by 7 bases and J by 6 bases, with 8 bases between the two germline ends. Here the CDR3 reads CASGGPNEQFF. The CDR3 bases are TGTGCCAGCGGGGGACCCAATGAGCAGTTCTTC.

The chain carries TRBV24-1 and TRBJ2-3, with unresolved D. The CDR3 runs to 13 residues. The V end was cut by 3 bases, the J end by 3 bases, with 6 bases between. Germline lookup yields CDR1 KGHDR and CDR2 SFDVKD. The CDR3, as DNA: TGTGCCACCAGTGATCCCCCAACAGATACGCAGTATTTT. Translated: CATSDPPTDTQYF.

The table lists this clonotype with a few counts. The rearrangement uses TRBV20-1 and TRBJ2-7; no definite D call. The CDR3 loop spans 11 amino acids. V lost 5 bases and J 2 bases, leaving 7 bases between the germline ends. Germline-derived CDR1 and CDR2 are DFQATT and SNEGSKA (reference sequence). CDR3 region: CSADDTYEQYF. DNA for the CDR3: TGCAGTGCTGACGATACCTACGAGCAGTACTTC.

The rearrangement joins TRBV6-5 to TRBJ2-1; 9 nucleotides match TRBD1. After removal of 6 bases from V and 7 bases from J, the junction contained 10 bases not matched to a gene. This CDR3 region has 15 residues. In germline, CDR1 is MNHEY, CDR2 SVGAGI. In DNA form, the CDR3 reads TGTGCCAGCAGCAGACAGGGGGGAGGGGTTAATGAGCAGTTCTTC. Translating gives CASSRQGGGVNEQFF.

This clonotype was detected only a few times. The chain joins TRBV12-3 or TRBV12-4 to TRBJ1-1, with unresolved D. Between the trimmed V and J ends, which lost 7 bases and 8 bases, there was a span of 14 bases. This CDR3 has 12 residues. The DNA of the CDR3 is TGTGCCAGCATCTTGGGGTTTCGGGAAGCTTTCTTT. Its protein is CASILGFREAFF.

The J gene is TRBJ2-7, the V gene TRBV5-1; TRBD2 matches 7 bases. The CDR3 loop spans 15 amino acids. Germline trimming cut 3 bases from V and 0 bases from J; bases unmatched to any gene: 6. The germline gives CDR1 SGHRS, CDR2 YFSETQ. The CDR3 DNA is TGCGCCAGCAGCTCACCTAGCGGTAACTCCTACGAGCAGTACTTC. It translates to CASSSPSGNSYEQYF.

This clonotype came up a few times. The rearrangement uses TRBV18 and TRBJ2-7; D gene unclear. Germline loops: CDR1 KGHSH, CDR2 LQKENI. The CDR3 covers 12 residues. V was trimmed by 2 bases and J by 1 base, leaving 3 bases between them. CDR3 nucleotides: TGTGCCAGCTCACCAGAGTCCTACGAGCAGTACTTC. This codes for CASSPESYEQYF.

This sequence joins TRBV5-1 and TRBJ1-5; perhaps TRBD1 as D (6 bases). Germline V gene lookup returns CDR1 SGHRS and CDR2 YFSETQ. CDR3 size: 15 residues. The V and J ends lost 4 bases and 0 bases respectively, with 11 bases between them. CDR3 sequence reads: CASSRGGNSNQPQHF. For the CDR3, the DNA is TGCGCCAGCAGCCGAGGGGGAAATAGCAATCAGCCCCAGCATTTT.

The sample holds a few counts of this clonotype. The chain joins TRBV7-9 to TRBJ2-1; 7 nucleotides agree with TRBD2. Trimming cost V 5 bases and J 0 bases; bases outside gene matches: 10. The CDR3 extends over 17 amino acids. Germline CDR1 reads SEHNR; CDR2 reads FQNEAQ (reference sequence). The CDR3 sequence: CASSPNGEGISYNEQFF. The CDR3 DNA is TGTGCCAGCAGCCCCAACGGGGAGGGTATCTCCTACAATGAGCAGTTCTTC.

This clonotype was observed a handful of times. The rearrangement joins TRBV6-2 or TRBV6-3 to TRBJ2-2; D gene ambiguous. The ends were cut back, 6 bases at V and 0 bases at J, with 11 bases in the middle. CDR1 MNHEY and CDR2 SVGEGT come from the germline V gene. The CDR3 runs to 15 residues. This CDR3 reads CASSRRWANTGELFF. For the CDR3, the DNA is TGTGCCAGCAGCCGCCGATGGGCGAACACCGGGGAGCTGTTTTTT.

This clonotype was observed a few times. The CDR3: CASSFHGNTGELFF. The CDR3 coding sequence is TGTGCCAGCAGCTTCCATGGGAACACCGGGGAGCTGTTTTTT. This chain connects TRBV7-3 to TRBJ2-2; no firm D call. V was shortened by 3 bases and J by 1 base, with 6 bases between the two germline ends. The CDR3 totals 14 residues. The germline CDR1 and CDR2 sequences are SGHTA and FQGTGA.

The chain joins TRBV5-1 to TRBJ1-1; 8 positions match TRBD1. The V gene's germline CDR1 is SGHRS and CDR2 YFSETQ. The CDR3 contains 15 residues. J was trimmed by 1 base and V by 4 bases; bases with no gene match: 6. CDR3 nucleotide sequence: TGCGCCAGCAGCGCCCGGGACAGGACGAACACTGAAGCTTTCTTT. Translation: CASSARDRTNTEAFF.

The J gene is TRBJ2-5, the V gene TRBV4-3; D is perhaps TRBD1 or TRBD2 (5 bases each). This CDR3 is built from 16 residues. V was trimmed by 3 bases and J by 4 bases, leaving 18 bases between them. Germline V lookup: CDR1 LGHNA, CDR2 YSLEER. The CDR3 region has the DNA TGCGCCAGCAGCCACGGATGGGGGACGGAAGGAGAGACCCAGTACTTC. It codes for CASSHGWGTEGETQYF.

The chain uses TRBV11-3 and TRBJ2-2, with 12 bases lining up with TRBD2. With 6 bases clipped from V and 4 bases from J, the junction kept 3 bases outside the gene matches. The CDR3 totals 15 residues. Germline loops: CDR1 SGHNT, CDR2 YENEEA. The CDR3 region is CASSLAGGPTGELFF. The CDR3 DNA sequence: TGTGCCAGCAGTCTAGCGGGAGGGCCCACCGGGGAGCTGTTTTTT.

At least ten counts were recorded for this clonotype. V gene TRBV7-8 combines with J gene TRBJ2-7, with D perhaps matching TRBD1 (5 bases). CDR3 length: 14 residues. From germline, CDR1 is SGHVS and CDR2 FQNEAQ. V shed 2 bases and J shed 2 bases, with 10 bases lying between them. The DNA of the CDR3 is TGTGCCAGCAGCTTATACCAGGGAACCTACGAGCAGTACTTC. This gives the protein CASSLYQGTYEQYF.

This clonotype was seen more than once but under ten times. The V and J genes are TRBV3-1 and TRBJ2-3; 13 bases align to TRBD2. The CDR3 runs 15 residues. CDR1 is LGHDT and CDR2 is YNNKEL in the germline V gene (reference sequence). Germline trimming cut 4 bases from V and 5 bases from J; bases unmatched to any gene: 3. CDR3 bases: TGTGCCAGCAGCCCCCGGACTAGCGGGGGAGATACGCAGTATTTT. It specifies CASSPRTSGGDTQYF.